These T cell receptor beta chains were read from a single sample in a study of beta chain features in type 1 diabetes. TCRdb keeps only in-frame clones here, not all; method: immunoSEQ multiplex PCR. The table shows over 65,000 clones, with under 35% occurring only once. Sequenced: stem cell memory CD4+ T cells from blood. Receptors originate from a woman younger than 35 in good health. Both conserved end residues are part of each CDR3. A D gene is named only where the DNA matches it firmly. Clone size is shown for a subset of rows, as once, few, many or a class of expanded clone.

clone size: few
V gene: TRBV18
J gene: TRBJ2-1
D gene: -
CDR3 protein: CASSLGQQNYNEQFF
CDR3 DNA: TGTGCCAGCTCGCTTGGACAGCAGAACTACAATGAGCAGTTCTTC

clone size: few
V gene: TRBV2
J gene: TRBJ2-7
D gene: -
CDR3 protein: CASSVGKEYEQYF
CDR3 DNA: TGTGCCAGCAGTGTAGGCAAGGAGTACGAGCAGTACTTC

clone size: few
V gene: TRBV5-1
J gene: TRBJ2-1
D gene: -
CDR3 protein: CASSLAPDTYNEQFF
CDR3 DNA: TGCGCCAGCAGCTTGGCCCCGGACACCTACAATGAGCAGTTCTTC

clone size: -
V gene: TRBV5-1
J gene: TRBJ2-7
D gene: TRBD1
CDR3 protein: CASSETGTEDEQYF
CDR3 DNA: TGCGCCAGCAGCGAAACCGGGACAGAAGACGAGCAGTACTTC

clone size: few
V gene: TRBV7-2
J gene: TRBJ2-2
D gene: TRBD2
CDR3 protein: CASSPPLGGAITGELFF
CDR3 DNA: TGTGCCAGCAGCCCTCCCCTCGGGGGGGCGATCACCGGGGAGCTGTTTTTT

clone size: -
V gene: TRBV5-1
J gene: TRBJ2-3
D gene: TRBD1
CDR3 protein: CASSLDRGSTDTQYF
CDR3 DNA: TGCGCCAGCAGCTTGGACAGGGGAAGCACAGATACGCAGTATTTT

clone size: -
V gene: TRBV5-1
J gene: TRBJ2-5
D gene: TRBD1
CDR3 protein: CASSSSGGQETQYF
CDR3 DNA: TGCGCCAGCAGCTCTTCAGGGGGCCAAGAGACCCAGTACTTC

clone size: -
V gene: TRBV11-1
J gene: TRBJ2-7
D gene: TRBD1
CDR3 protein: CASSLEGQDRYF
CDR3 DNA: TGTGCCAGCAGCTTAGAGGGACAGGACCGGTACTTC

clone size: few
V gene: TRBV5-1
J gene: TRBJ1-4
D gene: TRBD1
CDR3 protein: CASSRRTGETNEKLFF
CDR3 DNA: TGCGCCAGCAGCCGCCGGACAGGGGAGACTAATGAAAAACTGTTTTTT

clone size: few
V gene: TRBV7-9
J gene: TRBJ1-2
D gene: -
CDR3 protein: CASSLGADYGYTF
CDR3 DNA: TGTGCCAGCAGCTTAGGGGCAGACTATGGCTACACCTTC

clone size: -
V gene: TRBV5-1
J gene: TRBJ2-7
D gene: TRBD2
CDR3 protein: CASSLALAGGYEQYF
CDR3 DNA: TGCGCCAGCAGCTTGGCCCTAGCGGGAGGCTACGAGCAGTACTTC

clone size: -
V gene: TRBV7-2
J gene: TRBJ1-2
D gene: -
CDR3 protein: CASSQIISRGFEGYTF
CDR3 DNA: TGTGCCAGCAGCCAAATCATAAGCAGGGGATTTGAGGGCTACACCTTC

clone size: -
V gene: TRBV2
J gene: TRBJ1-2
D gene: TRBD1
CDR3 protein: CASIRDRATYYGYTF
CDR3 DNA: TGTGCCAGCATCCGGGACAGGGCGACTTACTATGGCTACACCTTC

clone size: -
V gene: TRBV13
J gene: TRBJ2-7
D gene: -
CDR3 protein: CASSSSRTYEQYF
CDR3 DNA: TGTGCCAGCTCCTCCTCTAGGACCTACGAGCAGTACTTC

clone size: -
V gene: TRBV14
J gene: TRBJ1-2
D gene: -
CDR3 protein: CASSSDTNYGYTF
CDR3 DNA: TGTGCCAGCAGCTCCGACACAAACTATGGCTACACCTTC

clone size: -
V gene: TRBV19
J gene: TRBJ1-4
D gene: TRBD1
CDR3 protein: CASSPGTDNEKLFF
CDR3 DNA: TGTGCCAGTAGCCCCGGGACAGATAATGAAAAACTGTTTTTT

clone size: few
V gene: TRBV27
J gene: TRBJ1-5
D gene: -
CDR3 protein: CASSSSGAQPQHF
CDR3 DNA: TGTGCCAGCAGTTCCAGCGGAGCCCAGCCCCAGCATTTT

clone size: -
V gene: TRBV2
J gene: TRBJ2-3
D gene: -
CDR3 protein: CASSEARHPGDTQYF
CDR3 DNA: TGTGCCAGCAGTGAAGCGCGCCATCCGGGGGATACGCAGTATTTT

clone size: few
V gene: TRBV19
J gene: TRBJ1-5
D gene: -
CDR3 protein: CASSIGRMGRDQPQHF
CDR3 DNA: TGTGCCAGTAGTATAGGAAGAATGGGCAGGGATCAGCCCCAGCATTTT

clone size: few
V gene: TRBV7-9
J gene: TRBJ1-1
D gene: -
CDR3 protein: CASSREAFF
CDR3 DNA: TGTGCCAGCAGTCGGGAAGCTTTCTTT

clone size: few
V gene: TRBV5-1
J gene: TRBJ2-2
D gene: TRBD2
CDR3 protein: CASSLRGDTGELFF
CDR3 DNA: TGCGCCAGCAGCTTGCGGGGGGACACCGGGGAGCTGTTTTTT

clone size: -
V gene: TRBV30
J gene: TRBJ1-4
D gene: -
CDR3 protein: CAWSTGRGNEKLFF
CDR3 DNA: TGTGCCTGGAGTACAGGGAGAGGGAATGAAAAACTGTTTTTT

clone size: few
V gene: TRBV7-2
J gene: TRBJ2-6
D gene: -
CDR3 protein: CASSLGWGANVLTF
CDR3 DNA: TGTGCCAGCAGCTTGGGCTGGGGGGCCAACGTCCTGACTTTC

clone size: -
V gene: TRBV25-1
J gene: TRBJ2-2
D gene: -
CDR3 protein: CAHGGAGGSGELFF
CDR3 DNA: TGTGCCCACGGAGGGGCAGGGGGGTCCGGGGAGCTGTTTTTT

clone size: -
V gene: TRBV6-1
J gene: TRBJ2-1
D gene: -
CDR3 protein: CASSEASRVYNEQFF
CDR3 DNA: TGTGCCAGCAGTGAAGCTAGCAGGGTATACAATGAGCAGTTCTTC

clone size: few
V gene: TRBV5-4
J gene: TRBJ2-5
D gene: TRBD1
CDR3 protein: CASSPRDSQETQYF
CDR3 DNA: TGTGCCAGCAGCCCCAGGGACAGCCAAGAGACCCAGTACTTC

clone size: few
V gene: TRBV7-3
J gene: TRBJ1-1
D gene: -
CDR3 protein: CASSRQQNTEAFF
CDR3 DNA: TGTGCCAGCAGCAGACAGCAGAACACTGAAGCTTTCTTT

clone size: -
V gene: TRBV6-6
J gene: TRBJ1-5
D gene: -
CDR3 protein: CASSYGAGVNQPQHF
CDR3 DNA: TGTGCCAGCAGTTACGGGGCAGGGGTTAATCAGCCCCAGCATTTT

clone size: -
V gene: TRBV6-5
J gene: TRBJ1-2
D gene: TRBD1
CDR3 protein: CASRGTGLERGYTF
CDR3 DNA: TGTGCCAGCAGAGGGACAGGGCTAGAGCGCGGCTACACCTTC

clone size: few
V gene: TRBV11-2
J gene: TRBJ1-2
D gene: -
CDR3 protein: CASRPIRAGNYGYTF
CDR3 DNA: TGTGCCAGTCGCCCCATACGGGCAGGGAACTATGGCTACACCTTC

clone size: once
V gene: TRBV7-2
J gene: TRBJ1-2
D gene: TRBD1
CDR3 protein: CASSRPGGNVRGYTF
CDR3 DNA: TGTGCCAGCAGCCGCCCAGGGGGAAACGTGAGGGGCTACACCTTC

clone size: few
V gene: TRBV7-9
J gene: TRBJ2-5
D gene: -
CDR3 protein: CASSSRRLVRETQYF
CDR3 DNA: TGTGCCAGCAGCTCACGGAGACTAGTGCGAGAGACCCAGTACTTC

clone size: few
V gene: TRBV2
J gene: TRBJ1-5
D gene: -
CDR3 protein: CASSEAPFRSNQPQHF
CDR3 DNA: TGTGCCAGCAGTGAAGCGCCCTTTCGGAGCAATCAGCCCCAGCATTTT

clone size: -
V gene: TRBV7-2
J gene: TRBJ2-1
D gene: TRBD2
CDR3 protein: CASSFSGRAYNEQFF
CDR3 DNA: TGTGCCAGCAGTTTTAGCGGGAGGGCATACAATGAGCAGTTCTTC

clone size: -
V gene: TRBV5-1
J gene: TRBJ2-5
D gene: -
CDR3 protein: CASSLTGTQYF
CDR3 DNA: TGCGCCAGCAGCTTGACCGGGACCCAGTACTTC

clone size: -
V gene: TRBV6-1
J gene: TRBJ1-2
D gene: -
CDR3 protein: CASSERVHYGYTF
CDR3 DNA: TGTGCCAGCAGTGAACGGGTGCACTATGGCTACACCTTC

clone size: -
V gene: TRBV7-3
J gene: TRBJ1-2
D gene: TRBD1
CDR3 protein: CASSPGGGGYGYTF
CDR3 DNA: TGTGCCAGCAGTCCAGGGGGTGGTGGCTATGGCTACACCTTC

clone size: few
V gene: TRBV2
J gene: TRBJ1-1
D gene: TRBD1
CDR3 protein: CASSQGENTEAFF
CDR3 DNA: TGTGCCAGCTCTCAGGGGGAGAACACTGAAGCTTTCTTT

clone size: few
V gene: TRBV7-8
J gene: TRBJ2-7
D gene: -
CDR3 protein: CASSGLRRPSSYEQYF
CDR3 DNA: TGTGCCAGCAGCGGCCTACGGAGGCCCAGCTCCTACGAGCAGTACTTC

clone size: few
V gene: TRBV5-1
J gene: TRBJ2-4
D gene: -
CDR3 protein: CASSQDSPSAKNIQYF
CDR3 DNA: TGCGCCAGCAGCCAAGACTCGCCGTCGGCCAAAAACATTCAGTACTTC

clone size: -
V gene: TRBV15
J gene: TRBJ1-1
D gene: -
CDR3 protein: CATSRLQGGTEAFF
CDR3 DNA: TGTGCCACCAGCAGGCTTCAGGGAGGCACTGAAGCTTTCTTT

clone size: -
V gene: TRBV28
J gene: TRBJ1-1
D gene: TRBD1
CDR3 protein: CASRQGGAGAFF
CDR3 DNA: TGTGCCAGCAGACAAGGGGGCGCGGGAGCTTTCTTT

clone size: -
V gene: TRBV5-1
J gene: TRBJ2-2
D gene: -
CDR3 protein: CASSLDQANTGELFF
CDR3 DNA: TGCGCCAGCAGCTTGGACCAGGCGAACACCGGGGAGCTGTTTTTT

clone size: -
V gene: TRBV11-3
J gene: TRBJ2-3
D gene: -
CDR3 protein: CASSLTNVESDTQYF
CDR3 DNA: TGTGCCAGCAGCTTAACTAACGTAGAGTCAGATACGCAGTATTTT

clone size: -
V gene: TRBV5-1
J gene: TRBJ2-3
D gene: -
CDR3 protein: CASSLGGLGTDTQYF
CDR3 DNA: TGCGCCAGCAGCTTAGGAGGGTTAGGCACAGATACGCAGTATTTT

clone size: -
V gene: TRBV15
J gene: TRBJ1-2
D gene: TRBD1
CDR3 protein: CATSSGQGANYGYTF
CDR3 DNA: TGTGCCACCAGCAGCGGACAGGGGGCTAACTATGGCTACACCTTC

clone size: -
V gene: TRBV29-1
J gene: TRBJ2-7
D gene: TRBD1
CDR3 protein: CSVATGGYYEQYF
CDR3 DNA: TGCAGCGTCGCGACAGGGGGCTACTACGAGCAGTACTTC

clone size: -
V gene: TRBV6-1
J gene: TRBJ1-2
D gene: -
CDR3 protein: CASSDPTVIYGYTF
CDR3 DNA: TGTGCCAGCAGTGACCCGACAGTGATCTATGGCTACACCTTC

clone size: many
V gene: TRBV4-1
J gene: TRBJ2-5
D gene: -
CDR3 protein: CASSQDPGTQETQYF
CDR3 DNA: TGCGCCAGCAGCCAAGATCCTGGGACTCAAGAGACCCAGTACTTC

clone size: -
V gene: TRBV9
J gene: TRBJ2-2
D gene: -
CDR3 protein: CASSVTVANTGELFF
CDR3 DNA: TGTGCCAGCAGCGTAACGGTCGCCAACACCGGGGAGCTGTTTTTT

clone size: few
V gene: TRBV2
J gene: TRBJ2-3
D gene: -
CDR3 protein: CASSAADTQYF
CDR3 DNA: TGTGCCAGCAGTGCGGCAGATACGCAGTATTTT

clone size: -
V gene: TRBV18
J gene: TRBJ2-7
D gene: -
CDR3 protein: CASSLTERREQYF
CDR3 DNA: TGTGCCAGCTCACTCACAGAGAGAAGAGAGCAGTACTTC

clone size: -
V gene: TRBV7-2
J gene: TRBJ2-1
D gene: -
CDR3 protein: CASSLAAGSYNEQFF
CDR3 DNA: TGTGCCAGCAGCTTAGCCGCCGGCTCCTACAATGAGCAGTTCTTC

clone size: -
V gene: TRBV30
J gene: TRBJ1-1
D gene: TRBD1
CDR3 protein: CASHSGQGRDTEAFF
CDR3 DNA: TGTGCCTCCCACTCCGGACAGGGGCGAGACACTGAAGCTTTCTTT

clone size: few
V gene: TRBV6-1
J gene: TRBJ2-7
D gene: TRBD2
CDR3 protein: CASNTGTSGYEQYF
CDR3 DNA: TGTGCCAGCAACACCGGGACTAGCGGCTACGAGCAGTACTTC

clone size: -
V gene: TRBV11-2
J gene: TRBJ2-3
D gene: -
CDR3 protein: CASSLALGGMISDTQYF
CDR3 DNA: TGTGCCAGCAGCTTAGCTTTGGGCGGGATGATATCAGATACGCAGTATTTT

clone size: -
V gene: TRBV5-5
J gene: TRBJ1-6
D gene: -
CDR3 protein: CASSPRAGVGSPLHF
CDR3 DNA: TGTGCCAGCAGCCCGAGAGCGGGGGTAGGTTCACCCCTCCACTTT

clone size: -
V gene: TRBV7-8
J gene: TRBJ1-1
D gene: -
CDR3 protein: CASSLAGRTEAFF
CDR3 DNA: TGTGCCAGCAGCTTAGCTGGCCGAACTGAAGCTTTCTTT

clone size: -
V gene: TRBV6-1
J gene: TRBJ2-5
D gene: TRBD2
CDR3 protein: CASSEVLAGGYTQYF
CDR3 DNA: TGTGCCAGCAGTGAAGTACTAGCGGGGGGTTACACCCAGTACTTC